This entry concerns a single T cell receptor (beta chain). Original data processing: Amplifying reference gene primers gave estimates of nucleated cell counts. TCRdb's table, derived via immunoSEQ multiplex PCR, lists solely in-frame clones and lacks some. For V, J and clone size, that table is used; D and trimming come from the DNA. The profile covers under 250,000 clones, with approximately 84% appearing a single time and approximately 4% taken by the ten largest. Germline lookup yields CDR1 KGHSH and CDR2 LQKENI. V lost 3 bases and J 5 bases, leaving 14 bases between the germline ends. This CDR3 contains 15 residues. This sample is drawn from a study of blood T cell repertoires in COVID-19.

The chain couples TRBV18 to TRBJ1-5, with D maybe TRBD1 (6 bases). The specimen sequenced was peripheral blood. The receptor's source is a man in his fifties with active or convalescent COVID-19. The CDR3 coding sequence is TGTGCCAGCTCACCTGATGGGGCAGGGGATCAGCCCCAGCATTTT. Its protein product is CASSPDGAGDQPQHF.